These 31 T cell receptor beta chains came from one sample sequenced in a study of blood T cell repertoires in COVID-19. TCRdb's copy holds only in-frame clones and misses some; the assay was immunoSEQ multiplex PCR. The data show some 150,000 clones, just under 90% seen once. Sequencing was done on a sample of peripheral blood. These receptors originate from a man aged 18 to 30 with active or convalescent COVID-19.

This clone appeared once. This rearrangement joins TRBV7-8 to TRBJ2-1, with D uncertain. The germline V gene has CDR1 SGHVS and CDR2 FQNEAQ. The length of the CDR3 is 14 residues. The V and J ends lost 5 bases and 5 bases respectively, with 13 bases between them. The CDR3 here is CASSPRRQDNEQFF. CDR3 coding DNA: TGTGCCAGCAGCCCTCGACGACAAGACAATGAGCAGTTCTTC.

The chain joins TRBV5-4 to TRBJ2-2; D is perhaps TRBD2 (6 bases). The germline V gene has CDR1 SGHNT and CDR2 YYREEE (reference sequence). CDR3 length: 15 amino acids. Trimming left V 3 bases short and J 0 bases short, with 9 bases between. The CDR3 DNA reads TGTGCCAGCAGCTCCGGGACTGCGAACACCGGGGAGCTGTTTTTT. It is translated as CASSSGTANTGELFF.

This clone appeared a single time. The CDR3 sequence is CATSDLDFTNEQFF. The DNA for the CDR3 is TGTGCCACCAGTGATTTGGACTTCACCAATGAGCAGTTCTTC. This chain uses TRBV24-1 with TRBJ2-1; D is undetermined. Per germline, CDR1 KGHDR and CDR2 SFDVKD. The CDR3 runs to 14 residues. V lost 0 bases to trimming and J lost 6 bases, with 8 bases between them.

This clone was seen once. CDR3: CASSYFPGTEAFF. The CDR3 nucleotides read TGTGCCAGCAGTTACTTCCCGGGGACTGAAGCTTTCTTT. The chain carries TRBV6-5 and TRBJ1-1; D uncertain. From germline, CDR1 is MNHEY and CDR2 SVGAGI. The CDR3 is 13 residues long. Trimming pared 1 base from V and 5 bases from J, leaving 8 bases between.

This sequence joins TRBV7-3 and TRBJ2-1; TRBD2 matches 10 bases. The CDR3 runs to 16 residues. CDR1 is SGHTA, CDR2 FQGTGA, per germline. Germline trimming cut 4 bases from V and 4 bases from J; bases unmatched to any gene: 7. This chain's CDR3 is CASSSSGTSVYNEQFF. The CDR3 DNA reads as TGTGCCAGCAGCTCCTCCGGGACTAGCGTATACAATGAGCAGTTCTTC.

The V and J genes are TRBV23-1 and TRBJ1-2; weak D call: TRBD1 (6 bases). TRBV23-1 is an ORF, and what it does is uncertain. CDR3 length: 14 residues. Between the trimmed V and J ends, which lost 4 bases and 7 bases, there was a span of 16 bases. In DNA, the CDR3 is TGCGCCAGCAGTCCCGAGGCAGGGGCCAGTGGCTACACCTTC. It is translated as CASSPEAGASGYTF.

This chain connects TRBV10-1 to TRBJ2-2, with 7 nucleotides matching TRBD1. V was pared by 2 bases and J by 3 bases, with 0 bases of the junction left unmatched. Germline assignment: CDR1 WNHNN and CDR2 SYGVQD (reference sequence). The CDR3 runs to 14 residues. CDR3 DNA sequence: TGCGCCAGCAGTGAGACAGGGGACACCGGGGAGCTGTTTTTT. Amino acids: CASSETGDTGELFF.

J is TRBJ1-2 and V is TRBV12-3 or TRBV12-4, with D perhaps TRBD1 (5 bases). The CDR3 extends over 13 amino acids. The V end was cut by 1 base, the J end by 8 bases, with 11 bases between. CDR3 bases: TGTGCCAGCAGTTTAGGTGTCAGGGCAGGCTACACCTTC. Translating it yields CASSLGVRAGYTF.

The chain links TRBV6-1 to TRBJ1-2; a possible D gene is TRBD1 (5 bases). This CDR3 is 10 amino acids long. Looked up from germline, CDR1 is MNHNS and CDR2 is SASEGT. V lost 2 bases and J lost 13, with 8 bases in between. CDR3 protein: CASSEPRATF. CDR3 nucleotides: TGTGCCAGCAGTGAACCCAGGGCCACCTTC.

The gene calls are TRBV10-2 and TRBJ2-3; the match to TRBD2 covers 10 bases. Trimming at V came to 6 bases and at J to 1 base, leaving 4 bases not matched to a gene. Germline assignment: CDR1 WSHSY and CDR2 SAAADI. The CDR3 has 15 residues. CDR3: CASSPGLAGTDTQYF. CDR3 in DNA: TGCGCCAGCAGCCCAGGACTAGCGGGCACAGATACGCAGTATTTT.

V and J are TRBV14 and TRBJ1-5; D is perhaps TRBD1 (6 bases). The V gene's germline CDR1 is SGHDN and CDR2 FVKESK. This CDR3 has 19 amino acids. Trimming shortened V by 1 base and J by 8 bases, and 27 bases separated the two germline ends. This chain's CDR3 is CASSQGLRTDLTLYKPQHF. CDR3 DNA sequence: TGTGCCAGCAGCCAAGGGTTACGGACAGATCTTACACTTTATAAGCCCCAGCATTTT.

V usage is TRBV10-1 and J usage is TRBJ2-7, with D possibly TRBD1 on 6 matching bases. Germline CDR1 reads WNHNN; CDR2 reads SYGVQD (reference sequence). V lost 8 bases and J 0 bases, leaving 8 bases between the germline ends. The CDR3 runs 12 residues. CDR3 DNA sequence: TGCGCCAGCGACAGGTACTCCTACGAGCAGTACGTC. It encodes CASDRYSYEQYV.

The rearrangement links TRBV7-2 to TRBJ1-1; no definite D call. Looked up from germline, CDR1 is SGHTA and CDR2 is FQGNSA. The CDR3 spans 11 residues. Trimming left V 4 bases short and J 8 bases short, with 8 bases between. The CDR3: CASSYGGEAFF. As DNA, the CDR3 is TGTGCCAGCAGCTACGGCGGGGAAGCTTTCTTT.

The chain couples TRBV3-1 (or the pseudogene TRBV3-2) to TRBJ2-5; D remains unclear. V was pared by 0 bases and J by 2 bases, with 13 bases between. The CDR3 length is 16 residues. CDR1 LGHDT and CDR2 YNNKEL come from the germline V gene (reference sequence). DNA for the CDR3: TGTGCCAGCAGCCAAGATGGTAGCTTGGAGCAAGAGACCCAGTACTTC. Its protein is CASSQDGSLEQETQYF.

This chain links TRBV9 with TRBJ2-4; the match to TRBD2 covers 8 bases. The CDR3 loop spans 13 amino acids. The germline CDR1 and CDR2 sequences are SGDLS and YYNGEE. V shed 3 bases and J 8 bases; nucleotides not matched to a gene: 4. For the CDR3, the DNA is TGTGCCAGCAGCGGGAGCGGGAGACACATTCAGTACTTC. Protein sequence: CASSGSGRHIQYF.

The chain is built from TRBV9 and TRBJ1-1, with TRBD1 identical over 7 bases. With 3 bases clipped from V and 7 bases from J, the junction kept 9 bases outside the gene matches. From germline, CDR1 is SGDLS and CDR2 YYNGEE. The CDR3 is 14 amino acids. The CDR3 coding sequence is TGTGCCAGCAGCGGCGGCATGGGGACAGATGAAGCTTTCTTT. Encoded protein: CASSGGMGTDEAFF.

V is TRBV3-1 (or the pseudogene TRBV3-2) and J is TRBJ1-2; TRBD1 aligns across 9 bases. This CDR3 is 13 amino acids long. Germline values: CDR1 LGHDT, CDR2 YNNKEL (reference sequence). The J segment lost 10 bases and the V segment lost 6 bases, leaving 9 bases of the junction unmatched. The CDR3 DNA follows: TGTGCCAGCAGTCTATGGACAGGGGAGGTCTACACCTTC. Translation gives CASSLWTGEVYTF.

J is TRBJ2-7 and V is TRBV7-2; 12 bases line up with TRBD2. The V segment lost 6 bases and the J segment 7 bases; nucleotides outside the gene matches: 13. The CDR3 loop spans 16 amino acids. In germline, CDR1 is SGHTA, CDR2 FQGNSA. The CDR3 DNA follows: TGTGCCAGCAGTCCAACTAGCGGGAGGTCCGGTGGAGAGCAGTACTTC. This codes for CASSPTSGRSGGEQYF.

The chain is built from TRBV11-2 and TRBJ1-4, with D unresolved. This CDR3 is built from 15 residues. The V gene lost 0 bases and the J gene lost 6 bases, with 11 bases spanning the gap. Germline values: CDR1 SGHAT, CDR2 FQNNGV. The CDR3 DNA is TGTGCCAGCAGCTTAGATCACGGTATCTATGAAAAACTGTTTTTT. It translates to CASSLDHGIYEKLFF.

The CDR3 loop reads CASSRRTSGGKGDEQFF. CDR3 DNA: TGTGCCAGCAGCCGCAGGACTAGCGGGGGGAAGGGGGATGAGCAGTTCTTC. This rearrangement joins TRBV7-9 to TRBJ2-1, with 14 bases matching TRBD2. The CDR3 is 17 residues long. The germline CDR1 and CDR2 sequences are SEHNR and FQNEAQ (reference sequence). V lost 5 bases and J lost 8; bases outside the gene matches: 11.

The V gene is TRBV13, the J gene TRBJ2-2; tentative D call: TRBD1 (5 bases). Germline-derived CDR1 and CDR2 are PRHDT and FYEKMQ (reference sequence). Trimming cost V 4 bases and J 5 bases, with 14 bases left between them. This CDR3 contains 15 residues. CDR3 DNA sequence: TGTGCCAGCAGCTGGTGGGGCAAGAAGACCGGGGAGCTGTTTTTT. This translates into CASSWWGKKTGELFF.

The genes are TRBV7-2 and TRBJ1-3, with D unresolved. Germline V gives CDR1 SGHTA, CDR2 FQGNSA. This CDR3 region has 15 residues. Trimming left V 6 bases short and J 0 bases short, with 12 bases between. CDR3 sequence reads: CASRVDQISGNTIYF. The CDR3 nucleotides are TGTGCCAGCAGAGTCGATCAGATCTCTGGAAACACCATATATTTT.

The rearrangement joins TRBV5-4 to TRBJ2-1; 10 bases are a match to TRBD2. This CDR3 is 15 amino acids long. Unmatched junction bases numbered 7, after V lost 4 bases and J lost 6 bases. Germline V gene lookup returns CDR1 SGHNT and CDR2 YYREEE (reference sequence). The CDR3 here is CASSPVAGGANEQFF. The CDR3, as DNA: TGTGCCAGCAGCCCGGTAGCGGGGGGAGCCAATGAGCAGTTCTTC.

CDR3 protein: CASSVGQGLNNEQFF. In DNA form, the CDR3 reads TGTGCCAGCAGCGTGGGACAGGGGTTGAACAATGAGCAGTTCTTC. The genes are TRBV7-2 and TRBJ2-1; TRBD1 agrees at 10 bases. This CDR3 has 15 residues. The V segment lost 5 bases and the J segment 5 bases; nucleotides outside the gene matches: 6. Germline-derived CDR1 and CDR2 are SGHTA and FQGNSA.

This chain connects TRBV7-8 to TRBJ2-7; D may be TRBD2 (5 bases). The germline gives CDR1 SGHVS, CDR2 FQNEAQ. With 5 bases removed from V and 3 bases from J, the gap between germline ends came to 17 bases. The CDR3 has 15 amino acids. The CDR3 spells CASSRTDLLNYEQYV. The CDR3 DNA follows: TGTGCCAGCAGCCGGACTGACCTCTTGAACTACGAGCAGTACGTC.

This clone was detected once. The V and J genes are TRBV5-1 and TRBJ2-2; D might be TRBD2 (5 bases). CDR3 size: 16 residues. Germline V gives CDR1 SGHRS, CDR2 YFSETQ. With 4 bases removed from V and 4 bases from J, the gap between germline ends came to 17 bases. The CDR3 nucleotides read TGCGCCAGCAGCAATAAAGCGGCCCCGGGCACCGGGGAGCTGTTTTTT. Encoded protein: CASSNKAAPGTGELFF. The full variable domain, rest sourced from reference TRBV5-1 and TRBJ2-2, is KAGVTQTPRYLIKTRGQQVTLSCSPISGHRSVSWYQQTPGQGLQFLFEYFSETQRNKGNFPGRFSGRQFSNSRSEMNVSTLELGDSALYLCASSNKAAPGTGELFFGEGSRLTVL.

V usage is TRBV28 and J usage is TRBJ2-3; TRBD1 agrees at 12 bases. This CDR3 has 19 residues. Unmatched junction bases numbered 20, after V lost 7 bases and J lost 6 bases. The germline gives CDR1 MDHEN, CDR2 SYDVKM. Here the CDR3 DNA reads TGTGCCAGCACCCGACGAAGGATAGGGACAGGGGGCGTTTTTGATACGCAGTATTTT. Its translation is CASTRRRIGTGGVFDTQYF. The full variable domain, completed using reference TRBV28 and TRBJ2-3, is DVKVTQSSRYLVKRTGEKVFLECVQDMDHENMFWYRQDPGLGLRLIYFSYDVKMKEKGDIPEGYSVSREKKERFSLILESASTNQTSMYLCASTRRRIGTGGVFDTQYFGPGTRLTVL.

The chain uses TRBV2 and TRBJ1-2; D possibly corresponds to TRBD1 (5 bases). Germline V gene sequence: CDR1 SNHLY, CDR2 FYNNEI. Trimming removed 2 bases from V and 4 bases from J, with 14 bases in between. The CDR3 loop spans 15 amino acids. The CDR3, as DNA: TGTGCCAGCAGTGAATCTGGGGGGACTCCCTATGGCTACACCTTC. Translated: CASSESGGTPYGYTF.

The chain uses TRBV5-1 and TRBJ1-1; TRBD1 agrees at 9 bases. This CDR3 has 14 residues. Per the germline V gene, CDR1 is SGHRS and CDR2 is YFSETQ. Trimming at V came to 4 bases and at J to 6 bases, leaving 7 bases not matched to a gene. The CDR3 region has the DNA TGCGCCAGCAGCCTATGGACAGGGGTCCCTGAAGCTTTCTTT. Amino acid sequence: CASSLWTGVPEAFF. The complete variable domain, with remaining parts taken from reference TRBV5-1 and TRBJ1-1, reads KAGVTQTPRYLIKTRGQQVTLSCSPISGHRSVSWYQQTPGQGLQFLFEYFSETQRNKGNFPGRFSGRQFSNSRSEMNVSTLELGDSALYLCASSLWTGVPEAFFGQGTRLTVV.

This clone has only one observation. J is TRBJ2-3 and V is TRBV9; D call uncertain. CDR1 is SGDLS and CDR2 is YYNGEE in the germline V gene. V dropped 5 bases and J dropped 2 bases, with 9 bases sitting between them. The CDR3 extends over 13 amino acids. CDR3 coding DNA: TGTGCCAGCAGTTGGAGTGTCACAGATACGCAGTATTTT. It specifies CASSWSVTDTQYF.

This sequence joins TRBV7-2 and TRBJ2-1; 8 bases match TRBD2. The CDR3 runs 18 residues. J lost 0 bases, V lost 2 bases, and 9 bases had no gene match. Germline values: CDR1 SGHTA, CDR2 FQGNSA. CDR3 coding DNA: TGTGCCAGCAGCTTATTGCTGAAGCGGGGGAACTCCTACAATGAGCAGTTCTTC. Translation gives CASSLLLKRGNSYNEQFF.